This T cell receptor beta chain is drawn from a study of blood T cell repertoires in COVID-19. Across the study: COVID-19 samples, acute and convalescent, were from the United States, Italy and Spain. Sources were T cells, B-cell-depleted T cells, or PBMCs; the material itself was cDNA or gDNA.

Germline lookup yields CDR1 GTSNPN and CDR2 SVGIG (reference sequence). Trimming cost V 2 bases and J 6 bases, with 10 bases left between them. This CDR3 contains 12 residues. In its sample, this clone was seen once. Methods used by the authors: Researchers report that nucleated cell counts were estimated from reference gene primer amplification. Only in-frame clones appear in the TCRdb table, and some are missing; sequencing was by immunoSEQ multiplex PCR. V and J calls and clone size are copied from that table; D and trimming were computed from the DNA. The sample has about 230,000 clones; about 85% are singletons.

The sequencing sample was made of peripheral blood. The clonotype originates from a man in his forties with acute or convalescent COVID-19. The chain recombines TRBV30 with TRBJ1-1, with TRBD1 as a possible D gene (5 bases). The CDR3 nucleotides read TGTGCCTGGAGTTGGGGGGGACCTGAAGCTTTCTTT. This gives the protein CAWSWGGPEAFF.